This passage covers 24 T cell receptor beta chains from one sample sequenced in a study of cytomegalovirus exposure and HLA in healthy donors. The PCR contained 60 Vbeta and 13 Jbeta primers. Clones were read by immunoSEQ multiplex PCR, and TCRdb kept only the in-frame ones, dropping some. The repertoire holds under 200,000 clones, with around 68% as singletons. The sequencing sample was made of PBMCs. The receptors come from a man aged 40-49 years in good health and CMV-seronegative.

The chain links TRBV4-1 to TRBJ2-2, with TRBD2 as a possible D gene (6 bases). The CDR3 loop spans 16 amino acids. V was shortened by 2 bases and J by 0 bases, with 10 bases between the two germline ends. Germline CDR1 MGHRA, CDR2 YSYEKL. The CDR3 spells CASSQILAANTGELFF. The CDR3 region has the DNA TGCGCCAGCAGCCAAATTTTAGCGGCGAACACCGGGGAGCTGTTTTTT.

The chain joins TRBV6-1 to TRBJ2-5, with TRBD2 matching over 8 bases. The J call may be in error: the DNA end matches TRBJ2-7 better. This CDR3 comprises 14 residues. CDR1 and CDR2 from the germline V gene are MNHNS and SASEGT. CDR3 nucleotides: TGTGCCAGCAGTGTTAGCGGGAAAACCTACGAGCAGTACTTC. Protein sequence: CASSVSGKTYEQYF.

CDR3 region: CASSTQGSGQPQHF. CDR3 nucleotide sequence: TGTGCCAGTAGTACTCAGGGTAGTGGTCAGCCCCAGCATTTT. The chain combines TRBV19 with TRBJ1-5; a weak D match, TRBD1 (5 bases). Germline V gene sequence: CDR1 LNHDA, CDR2 SQIVND (reference sequence). This CDR3 has 14 residues. Trimming shortened V by 4 bases and J by 6 bases, and 13 bases separated the two germline ends.

This clone was counted a few times. This sequence joins TRBV27 and TRBJ1-6, with no clear D. The V gene lost 0 bases and the J gene lost 10 bases, with 7 bases spanning the gap. Germline CDR1 is MNHEY and CDR2 is SMNVEV (reference sequence). The CDR3 covers 13 residues. CDR3 DNA: TGTGCCAGCAGTTTATCGTACAACTCACCCCTCCACTTT. Translated, it gives CASSLSYNSPLHF.

The V and J genes are TRBV19 and TRBJ1-5, with a tentative D call TRBD1 (5 bases). V shed 8 bases and J shed 2 bases, with 16 bases lying between them. Germline-derived CDR1 and CDR2 are LNHDA and SQIVND (reference sequence). This CDR3 spans 15 amino acids. CDR3 nucleotide sequence: TGTGCCAGTGGGGGGAGAGGGGACCGCAATCAGCCCCAGCATTTT. It yields the protein CASGGRGDRNQPQHF.

A few counts support this clone. The chain is built from TRBV5-1 and TRBJ2-2; D possibly corresponds to TRBD1 (5 bases). The CDR3 covers 14 residues. Germline V CDR1 and CDR2: SGHRS, YFSETQ. V lost 1 base and J 6 bases, leaving 10 bases between the germline ends. The CDR3 loop is CASSLQQVPGELFF. The CDR3 DNA is TGCGCCAGCAGCTTGCAACAGGTACCCGGGGAGCTGTTTTTT.

The chain couples TRBV4-1 to TRBJ2-7, with 10 bases identical to TRBD1. Germline trimming cut 6 bases from V and 3 bases from J; bases unmatched to any gene: 8. Germline values: CDR1 MGHRA, CDR2 YSYEKL. The CDR3 loop spans 15 amino acids. CDR3 coding DNA: TGCGCCAGCAGTCACCCGGGACAGGGGCGCTACGAGCAGTACTTC. Translation: CASSHPGQGRYEQYF.

The V and J genes are TRBV7-6 and TRBJ2-3, with 9 bases that match TRBD2. This CDR3 spans 17 amino acids. Germline CDR1 and CDR2: SGHVS and FNYEAQ. V trimming: 4 bases; J trimming: 7 bases; junction bases outside the gene matches: 15. The CDR3 bases are TGTGCCAGCAGCTCCACCGGCGGCGGGGGGGCCTCATATACGCAGTATTTT. Encoded protein: CASSSTGGGGASYTQYF.

This chain links TRBV27 with TRBJ1-5, with a possible D match to TRBD1 (5 bases). V was clipped by 2 bases and J by 6 bases, with 14 bases between them. The length of the CDR3 is 15 residues. CDR1 and CDR2 from the germline V gene are MNHEY and SMNVEV (reference sequence). CDR3 sequence (DNA): TGTGCCAGCAGTTTAACAGGCGCCGGCGGTCAGCCCCAGCATTTT. This gives the protein CASSLTGAGGQPQHF.

This clone is a singleton in its sample. The rearrangement uses TRBV6-6 and TRBJ1-4; 9 nucleotides line up with TRBD1. Per germline, CDR1 MNHNY and CDR2 SVGAGI (reference sequence). The CDR3 has 15 residues. Germline trimming cut 4 bases from V and 4 bases from J; bases unmatched to any gene: 4. The CDR3 protein is CASSWDRDGNEKLFF. The CDR3 DNA reads as TGTGCCAGCAGTTGGGACAGGGACGGTAATGAAAAACTGTTTTTT.

This clone was seen a single time. DNA of the CDR3: TGCGCCAGCAGCTTCCGAGCGGGCGACACCGGGGAGCTGTTTTTT. Its protein product is CASSFRAGDTGELFF. The chain carries TRBV5-1 and TRBJ2-2; TRBD2 is a possible D gene (6 bases). The CDR3 spans 15 residues. The V end lost 2 bases, the J end lost 3 bases, and 11 bases lay between the germline ends. CDR1 is SGHRS, CDR2 YFSETQ, per germline. Together with reference TRBV5-1 and TRBJ2-2, the CDR3 gives the full variable domain: KAGVTQTPRYLIKTRGQQVTLSCSPISGHRSVSWYQQTPGQGLQFLFEYFSETQRNKGNFPGRFSGRQFSNSRSEMNVSTLELGDSALYLCASSFRAGDTGELFFGEGSRLTVL.

This chain links TRBV5-4 with TRBJ1-3; 7 nucleotides agree with TRBD1. The CDR3 runs to 16 residues. Germline-derived CDR1 and CDR2 are SGHNT and YYREEE (reference sequence). The trim removed 4 bases at V and 0 bases at J, leaving 7 bases unmatched. In DNA, the CDR3 is TGTGCCAGCAGCCTACGGACAGGACGCTCTGGAAACACCATATATTTT. Translating it yields CASSLRTGRSGNTIYF.

This sequence joins TRBV27 and TRBJ2-7, with D tentatively TRBD1 (7 bases). The germline V and J ends were trimmed by 2 bases and 2 bases, with 13 bases remaining between them. This CDR3 is 15 amino acids long. CDR1 is MNHEY, CDR2 SMNVEV, per germline (reference sequence). The CDR3 region is CASSLRGGTAYEQYF. The DNA for the CDR3 is TGTGCCAGCAGTTTAAGAGGGGGGACAGCCTACGAGCAGTACTTC.

Of note for this clone: Relative to the germline gene, one junction end is altered; a read error may explain this. The chain combines TRBV4-1 with TRBJ1-3, with 8 positions matching TRBD1. CDR3 length: 16 residues. Germline V gene lookup returns CDR1 MGHRA and CDR2 YSYEKL. The CDR3 protein is CASRQGYRGAGNTIYF. In nucleotides, the CDR3 is TGCGCCAGCAGGCAAGGATACAGGGGGGCCGGAAACACCATATATTTT.

This clone appeared a few times. The chain uses TRBV5-6 and TRBJ2-7; tentative D call: TRBD1 (6 bases). V shed 1 base and J shed 3 bases, with 11 bases lying between them. CDR3 length: 14 residues. Germline CDR1 reads SGHDT; CDR2 reads YYEEEE. CDR3 coding DNA: TGTGCCAGCAGCTTGTTGGACAGCCTCTACGAGCAGTACTTC. Amino acid sequence: CASSLLDSLYEQYF. The complete variable domain, with remaining parts taken from reference TRBV5-6 and TRBJ2-7, reads DAGVTQSPTHLIKTRGQQVTLRCSPKSGHDTVSWYQQALGQGPQFIFQYYEEEERQRGNFPDRFSGHQFPNYSSELNVNALLLGDSALYLCASSLLDSLYEQYFGPGTRLTVT.

The rearrangement uses TRBV19 and TRBJ2-7; tentative D call: TRBD1 (5 bases). Germline CDR1 LNHDA, CDR2 SQIVND (reference sequence). The CDR3 is made up of 14 amino acids. The ends were cut back, 2 bases at V and 6 bases at J, with 14 bases in the middle. This CDR3 reads CASSIQGSQGEQYF. The CDR3 DNA sequence: TGTGCCAGTAGTATACAGGGATCCCAAGGCGAGCAGTACTTC.

CDR3 loop: CATSDPGQLTRANTGELFF. Here the CDR3 DNA reads TGTGCCACCAGCGATCCGGGACAGCTAACTCGCGCGAACACCGGGGAGCTGTTTTTT. The chain has TRBV15 and TRBJ2-2, with 7 bases aligning to TRBD1. The germline V gene encodes CDR1 LNHNV and CDR2 YYDKDF (reference sequence). V shed 5 bases and J 0 bases; nucleotides not matched to a gene: 15. The CDR3 contains 19 residues. The variable domain in full, with the rest retrieved from reference TRBV15 and TRBJ2-2, is DAMVIQNPRYQVTQFGKPVTLSCSQTLNHNVMYWYQQKSSQAPKLLFHYYDKDFNNEADTPDNFQSRRPNTSFCFLDIRSPGLGDTAMYLCATSDPGQLTRANTGELFFGEGSRLTVL.

V and J are TRBV27 and TRBJ1-2, with a weak D call TRBD1 (6 bases). Looked up from germline, CDR1 is MNHEY and CDR2 is SMNVEV (reference sequence). The CDR3 is 16 residues long. The V end lost 5 bases, the J end lost 3 bases, and 19 bases lay between the germline ends. Here the CDR3 DNA reads TGTGCCAGCAGTCTCTCCTCTCAAGGGGGTTACTATGGCTACACCTTC. Its protein is CASSLSSQGGYYGYTF.

The chain employs TRBV15 and TRBJ2-2, with 11 bases that match TRBD1. The CDR3 consists of 18 residues. Germline V CDR1 and CDR2: LNHNV, YYDKDF (reference sequence). V shed 0 bases, J shed 7 bases, and the junction held 10 bases outside the gene matches. The CDR3 bases are TGTGCCACCAGCAGAGATCTCCCAGGGACAGGGGGTATCGGGGAGCTGTTTTTT. It is translated as CATSRDLPGTGGIGELFF.

The chain joins TRBV10-3 to TRBJ2-3; 8 bases line up with TRBD2. In germline, CDR1 is ENHRY, CDR2 SYGVKD. CDR3 length equals 16 residues. The junction had 11 bases not matched to a gene; V was cut back by 6 bases and J by 3 bases. The CDR3 nucleotides are TGTGCCATCAGACCTCGGGGGGGGCGAGGAACAGATACGCAGTATTTT. This encodes CAIRPRGGRGTDTQYF.

The CDR3 loop is CASSLSPGRAGELFF. CDR3 sequence (DNA): TGTGCCAGCAGCTTAAGTCCAGGCAGGGCCGGGGAGCTGTTTTTT. The rearrangement links TRBV7-3 to TRBJ2-2; the D gene is possibly TRBD1 (5 bases). Germline CDR1 is SGHTA and CDR2 is FQGTGA. The CDR3 extends over 15 amino acids. Trimming removed 1 base at V and 6 bases at J, with 12 bases between.

Notes on this clone: Other DNA sequences in the same sample also yield this CDR3. J is TRBJ2-3 and V is TRBV10-3, with D possibly TRBD1 on 5 matching bases. V shed 2 bases and J shed 0 bases, with 9 bases lying between them. The V gene's germline CDR1 is ENHRY and CDR2 SYGVKD. This CDR3 has 15 residues. The CDR3 DNA reads TGTGCCATCAGTGAGCCAGGGTCGAGCACAGATACGCAGTATTTT. Protein product: CAISEPGSSTDTQYF.

The chain uses TRBV19 and TRBJ1-5; 7 bases line up with TRBD1. The CDR3 is made up of 14 amino acids. The germline CDR1 and CDR2 sequences are LNHDA and SQIVND (reference sequence). V shed 5 bases, J shed 9 bases, and the junction held 10 bases outside the gene matches. The CDR3 region has the DNA TGTGCCAGTAGTCTACAGGGGCCGCAAGGGCCCCAGCATTTT. This translates into CASSLQGPQGPQHF.

The chain uses TRBV5-6 and TRBJ2-1; TRBD1 aligns across 9 bases. The length of the CDR3 is 14 residues. After removal of 4 bases from V and 6 bases from J, the junction contained 5 bases not matched to a gene. Germline CDR1 and CDR2: SGHDT and YYEEEE. The DNA of the CDR3 is TGTGCCAGCAGCACACAGGGGGCCGTCAATGAGCAGTTCTTC. Translating gives CASSTQGAVNEQFF.